A selection of T cell receptor beta chains follows, all from one sample in a study of identical twins. TCRdb re-called the 5' RACE reads through MiXCR, storing one row per CDR3 protein. Of fewer than 350,000 distinct CDR3 sequences detected, more than 6.5% appear once; the ten largest clones hold 2.1%. The same data also contributed to another study, on yellow fever vaccine responses in identical twins.

The sequenced sample was memory (CD45RO+) T cells sorted from blood. The origin of the receptors is a young woman in good health. CDR3s include the opening cysteine and the closing phenylalanine or tryptophan. D genes are given only for firm matches. Rows may omit the clone size; those that give it use once, few, many or a size class.

d_call: .
j_call: TRBJ2-1
clone_size: many
v_call: TRBV20-1
cdr3_aa: CSATGDRSSYNEQFF
cdr3_nt: TGCAGTGCCACAGGTGACAGGAGCTCCTACAATGAGCAGTTCTTC

d_call: TRBD1
j_call: TRBJ1-4
clone_size: .
v_call: TRBV5-1
cdr3_aa: CASSQTTGMKEKLFF
cdr3_nt: TGCGCCAGCAGCCAGACGACAGGGATGAAGGAAAAACTGTTTTTT

d_call: .
j_call: TRBJ1-4
clone_size: .
v_call: TRBV15
cdr3_aa: CATSRDRWGEKLFF
cdr3_nt: TGTGCCACCAGCAGAGATCGTTGGGGGGAAAAACTGTTTTTT

d_call: TRBD1
j_call: TRBJ1-2
clone_size: few
v_call: TRBV20-1
cdr3_aa: CSAYPTGEIYGYTF
cdr3_nt: TGCAGTGCTTACCCTACAGGGGAGATCTATGGCTACACCTTC

d_call: TRBD1
j_call: TRBJ2-7
clone_size: .
v_call: TRBV20-1
cdr3_aa: CSARRTGVTPTYEQYF
cdr3_nt: TGCAGTGCTAGACGGACAGGGGTCACGCCAACCTACGAGCAGTACTTC

d_call: .
j_call: TRBJ1-2
clone_size: .
v_call: TRBV27
cdr3_aa: CASRNLTTGGYTF
cdr3_nt: TGTGCCAGCAGGAACCTTACGACGGGTGGCTACACCTTC

d_call: .
j_call: TRBJ2-1
clone_size: .
v_call: TRBV5-4
cdr3_aa: CASSPDASSYNEQFF
cdr3_nt: TGTGCCAGCAGCCCCGACGCGAGCTCCTACAATGAGCAGTTCTTC

d_call: TRBD2
j_call: TRBJ2-2
clone_size: many
v_call: TRBV5-1
cdr3_aa: CASSAGLAGGSGTGELFF
cdr3_nt: TGCGCCAGCAGCGCGGGACTAGCGGGAGGGAGCGGCACCGGGGAGCTGTTTTTT

d_call: .
j_call: TRBJ2-2
clone_size: few
v_call: TRBV19
cdr3_aa: CASSIEPMELFF
cdr3_nt: TGTGCCAGTAGTATCGAACCTATGGAGCTGTTTTTT

d_call: TRBD1
j_call: TRBJ2-2
clone_size: many
v_call: TRBV12-3/TRBV12-4
cdr3_aa: CASSPPFGTGVTGELFF
cdr3_nt: TGTGCCAGCAGCCCCCCCTTTGGGACAGGGGTCACCGGGGAGCTGTTTTTT

d_call: .
j_call: TRBJ2-1
clone_size: .
v_call: TRBV7-8
cdr3_aa: CASSLAQGQTFGEQFF
cdr3_nt: TGTGCCAGCAGCTTAGCGCAGGGACAAACCTTTGGTGAGCAGTTCTTC

d_call: .
j_call: TRBJ2-5
clone_size: few
v_call: TRBV20-1
cdr3_aa: CSAPPRLTPRGETQYF
cdr3_nt: TGCAGTGCTCCACCTAGACTAACCCCAAGGGGGGAGACCCAGTACTTC

d_call: TRBD1
j_call: TRBJ1-6
clone_size: few
v_call: TRBV6-1
cdr3_aa: CASSRDSGSPLHF
cdr3_nt: TGTGCCAGCAGCCGGGACAGCGGTTCACCCCTCCACTTT

d_call: TRBD2
j_call: TRBJ2-7
clone_size: .
v_call: TRBV6-2/TRBV6-3
cdr3_aa: CASNNSGGRGEQYF
cdr3_nt: TGTGCCAGCAACAATTCGGGGGGGCGAGGCGAGCAGTACTTC

d_call: .
j_call: TRBJ2-6
clone_size: many
v_call: TRBV4-2
cdr3_aa: CASSHDTGSGANVLTF
cdr3_nt: TGTGCCAGCAGCCACGATACAGGGTCTGGGGCCAACGTCCTGACTTTC

d_call: .
j_call: TRBJ1-5
clone_size: many
v_call: TRBV5-1
cdr3_aa: CASSLWGRASNQPQHF
cdr3_nt: TGCGCCAGCAGCTTGTGGGGGAGAGCAAGCAATCAGCCCCAGCATTTT

d_call: .
j_call: TRBJ1-1
clone_size: few
v_call: TRBV9
cdr3_aa: CASSSSVLNTEAFF
cdr3_nt: TGTGCCAGCAGCTCCTCGGTCTTAAACACTGAAGCTTTCTTT

d_call: TRBD1
j_call: TRBJ2-5
clone_size: many
v_call: TRBV2
cdr3_aa: CASSRQGARETQYF
cdr3_nt: TGTGCCAGCAGTAGACAGGGGGCGAGAGAGACCCAGTACTTC

d_call: TRBD2
j_call: TRBJ2-1
clone_size: .
v_call: TRBV19
cdr3_aa: CATRGGTALFEQFF
cdr3_nt: TGTGCCACCCGCGGGGGGACCGCGTTATTTGAGCAGTTCTTC

d_call: TRBD1
j_call: TRBJ2-7
clone_size: many
v_call: TRBV28
cdr3_aa: CASSLLEDRGSYEQYF
cdr3_nt: TGTGCCAGCAGTTTACTCGAGGACAGGGGTTCCTACGAGCAGTACTTC

d_call: TRBD2
j_call: TRBJ2-1
clone_size: few
v_call: TRBV28
cdr3_aa: CASGNGGTSGVYNEQFF
cdr3_nt: TGTGCCAGCGGCAATGGGGGGACTAGCGGAGTTTACAATGAGCAGTTCTTC

d_call: TRBD1
j_call: TRBJ2-7
clone_size: many
v_call: TRBV3-1
cdr3_aa: CASSTNRDRVSYEQYF
cdr3_nt: TGTGCCAGCAGCACCAATAGGGACAGGGTGTCCTACGAGCAGTACTTC